The rows below give T cell receptor beta chains drawn from one sample of a study of CD8 T cells in Susac syndrome. TCRdb reprocessed the immunoSEQ multiplex PCR reads with MiXCR, giving one entry per CDR3 protein. The table has about 130,000 distinct CDR3 sequences, 90% to 95% seen once. The sample taken for sequencing was CD4+ T cells from PBMCs. The receptor source for this set is a human donor in good health. Each CDR3 is given with its conserved first and last residue. D genes are given only for firm matches. The size entry is marked missing in some rows and otherwise reads once, few, many or a size class.

>few|TRBJ2-7|-|TRBV27
TGTGCCAGCAGTTTAGGGGCAGGTTACGAGCAGTACTTC
CASSLGAGYEQYF
>-|TRBJ2-5|TRBD1|TRBV28
TGTGCCAGCAGTTCCACCGGGACAGGGGAGATGGCCCAGTACTTC
CASSSTGTGEMAQYF
>-|TRBJ1-2|TRBD1|TRBV18
TGTGCCAGCTCACCTTACGGACAGGATGGCTACACCTTC
CASSPYGQDGYTF
>-|TRBJ2-1|TRBD2|TRBV4-2
TGTGCCAGCAGCCCGGGACTAGCCGAATACAATGAGCAGTTCTTC
CASSPGLAEYNEQFF
>once|TRBJ2-2|TRBD2|TRBV3-1
TGTGCCAGCAGCCATCCCAGACTAGCGGTGACCACCGGGGAGCTGTTTTTT
CASSHPRLAVTTGELFF
>once|TRBJ2-4|TRBD2|TRBV24-1
TGTGCCACCAGTGAACTGACTAGCGGAAAAAACATTCAGTACTTC
CATSELTSGKNIQYF
>-|TRBJ2-1|-|TRBV4-2
TGTGCCAGCAGCCCGTCCGCCTACAATGAGCAGTTCTTC
CASSPSAYNEQFF
>-|TRBJ2-1|TRBD2|TRBV4-2
TGTGCCAGCACCCCCGGGCAAGCGGGAGTCTACAATGAGCAGTTCTTC
CASTPGQAGVYNEQFF
>-|TRBJ1-4|-|TRBV15
TGTGCCACCAGCAGAGAACGGGCGGGGGAAAAACTGTTTTTT
CATSRERAGEKLFF
>-|TRBJ2-2|-|TRBV3-1
TGTGCCAGCAGCACGCGTACCGGGACCCTGGTCACCGGGGAGCTGTTTTTT
CASSTRTGTLVTGELFF
>-|TRBJ1-2|-|TRBV20-1
TGCAGTGCACTAGGGCGGCACCTCCCTTGGGGCTACACCTTC
CSALGRHLPWGYTF
>-|TRBJ1-5|TRBD1|TRBV19
TGTGCCAGTAGTATAGAGACAGGGCGAAATCAGCCCCAGCATTTT
CASSIETGRNQPQHF
>-|TRBJ1-1|TRBD1|TRBV5-1
TGCGCCAGCAGCTCTGGACAGGGGCAGCACACTGAAGCTTTCTTT
CASSSGQGQHTEAFF
>few|TRBJ2-7|TRBD1|TRBV5-1
TGCGCCAGCAGCTCCCGGACAGGGAACGCCGAGCAGTACTTC
CASSSRTGNAEQYF
>once|TRBJ2-7|TRBD1|TRBV6-5
TGTGCCAGCAGTTACGGCAGGGGGCCCTCCTACGAGCAGTACTTC
CASSYGRGPSYEQYF
>-|TRBJ2-3|-|TRBV20-1
TGCAGTGCTAGAGAAGTCCCTTTCCCTCCAGGAGATACGCAGTATTTT
CSAREVPFPPGDTQYF
>-|TRBJ1-4|-|TRBV5-1
TGCGCCAGCAGCTTGGAGCGGGCTAATGAAAAACTGTTTTTT
CASSLERANEKLFF
>-|TRBJ2-7|-|TRBV11-3
TGTGCCAGCAGCGGGGGGCTGGGTGAGCAGTACTTC
CASSGGLGEQYF
>-|TRBJ2-1|-|TRBV7-2
TGTGCCAGCAGCTTAGGGGGTATCTTAACCAACAATGAGCAGTTCTTC
CASSLGGILTNNEQFF
>-|TRBJ2-1|-|TRBV7-2
TGTGCCAGCAGCTCTCAAAACTCCTACAATGAGCAGTTCTTC
CASSSQNSYNEQFF
>-|TRBJ2-7|TRBD2|TRBV28
TGTGCCAGCAGTCTAGCGGGAGCGAGCTCCTACGAGCAGTACTTC
CASSLAGASSYEQYF
>-|TRBJ2-3|-|TRBV5-1
TGCGCCAGCAGCTTGCAGGCGGGAAGCACAGATACGCAGTATTTT
CASSLQAGSTDTQYF
>-|TRBJ2-5|TRBD2|TRBV2
TGTGCCAGCAGTGGGGCTAGCGGTCAAGAGACCCAGTACTTC
CASSGASGQETQYF
>-|TRBJ2-3|TRBD2|TRBV19
TGTGCCAGTACCGAGACTAGCGGGAGGGATACGCAGTATTTT
CASTETSGRDTQYF
>-|TRBJ2-5|TRBD1|TRBV5-4
TGTGCCAGCAGCTACCGGGGACAGGCCGGGGCCCAGTACTTC
CASSYRGQAGAQYF
>-|TRBJ2-4|-|TRBV6-5
TGTGCCAGCAGTTATACGTCGGACAGAAACATTCAGTACTTC
CASSYTSDRNIQYF
>-|TRBJ2-2|-|TRBV19
TGTGCCAGTACTCCCTGGGGGTCGAACACCGGGGAGCTGTTTTTT
CASTPWGSNTGELFF
>-|TRBJ2-3|-|TRBV15
TGTGCCACCAGCAGAGATCAAACCCGGGCTAGCACAGATACGCAGTATTTT
CATSRDQTRASTDTQYF
>-|TRBJ2-7|-|TRBV12-3/TRBV12-4
TGTGCCAGCAGCTACTCCGGGCCTTACGAGCAGTACTTC
CASSYSGPYEQYF
>-|TRBJ1-5|TRBD1|TRBV3-1
TGTGCCAGCAGCCAAGGCCAGGGGGATCAGCCCCAGCATTTT
CASSQGQGDQPQHF
>once|TRBJ2-2|TRBD2|TRBV20-1
TGCAGTGCTAGAAGGGCGGGAGAGACCGGGGAGCTGTTTTTT
CSARRAGETGELFF
>-|TRBJ2-7|-|TRBV18
TGTGCCAGCTCACCGAACGGCTACGAGCAGTACTTC
CASSPNGYEQYF
>-|TRBJ1-2|-|TRBV15
TGTGCCACCAGCAGAGATGTGGCGGGTCTCGACTATGGCTACACCTTC
CATSRDVAGLDYGYTF